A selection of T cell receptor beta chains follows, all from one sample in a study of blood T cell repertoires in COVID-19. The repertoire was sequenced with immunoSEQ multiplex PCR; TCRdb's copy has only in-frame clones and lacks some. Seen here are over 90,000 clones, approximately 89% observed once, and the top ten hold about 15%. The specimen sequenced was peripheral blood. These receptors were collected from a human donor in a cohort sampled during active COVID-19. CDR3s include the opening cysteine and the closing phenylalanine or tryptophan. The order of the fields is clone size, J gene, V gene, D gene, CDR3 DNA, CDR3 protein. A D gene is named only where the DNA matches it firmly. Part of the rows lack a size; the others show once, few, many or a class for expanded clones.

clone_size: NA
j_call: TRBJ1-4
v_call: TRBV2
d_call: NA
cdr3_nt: TGTGCCAGCATCTCCCTTTTTGGGGGGAACCCGAACGGCGAAAAACTGTTTTTT
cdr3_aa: CASISLFGGNPNGEKLFF

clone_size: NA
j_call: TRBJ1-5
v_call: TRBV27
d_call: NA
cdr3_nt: TGTGCCAGCAGTCGGGATGGCAATCAGCCCCAGCATTTT
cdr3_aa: CASSRDGNQPQHF

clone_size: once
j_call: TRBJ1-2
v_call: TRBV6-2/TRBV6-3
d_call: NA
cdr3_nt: TGTGCCAGCAGTTCCCAGGGCCCTATCGCTAACTATGGCTACACCTTC
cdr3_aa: CASSSQGPIANYGYTF

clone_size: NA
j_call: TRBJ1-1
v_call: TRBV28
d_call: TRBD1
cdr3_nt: TGTGCCAGCATTTCGCTTCAGGGACAGTCGAAAGCTTTCTTT
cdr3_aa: CASISLQGQSKAFF

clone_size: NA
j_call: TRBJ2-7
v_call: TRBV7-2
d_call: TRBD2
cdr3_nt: TGTGCCAGCTCGGAGCGGGGGGGGCCAAGCTACGAGCAGTACTTC
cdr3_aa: CASSERGGPSYEQYF

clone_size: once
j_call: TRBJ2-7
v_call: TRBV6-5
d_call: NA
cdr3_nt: TGTGCCAGCAGTTTATCAGCGGGCCTCCCCTACGAGCAGTACTTC
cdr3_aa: CASSLSAGLPYEQYF

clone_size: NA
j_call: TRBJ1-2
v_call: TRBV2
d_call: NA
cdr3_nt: TGTGCCAGCAGTGAAGGGCGGGACGGATATGGCTACACCTTC
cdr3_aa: CASSEGRDGYGYTF

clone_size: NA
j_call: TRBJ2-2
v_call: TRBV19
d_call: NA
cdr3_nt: TGTGCCAGTAGCCTTTACGGGGGGCAGTACACCGGGGAGCTGTTTTTT
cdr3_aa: CASSLYGGQYTGELFF

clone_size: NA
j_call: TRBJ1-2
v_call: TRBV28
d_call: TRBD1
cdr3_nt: TGTGCCAGCAGTTCCATCGGACAGGGGCTCCCCTATGGCTACACCTTC
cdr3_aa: CASSSIGQGLPYGYTF

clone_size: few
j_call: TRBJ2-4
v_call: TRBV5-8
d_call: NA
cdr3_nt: TGTGCCAGCAGCCTAGGAATGAGTCTAGCCAAAAACATTCAGTACTTC
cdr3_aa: CASSLGMSLAKNIQYF

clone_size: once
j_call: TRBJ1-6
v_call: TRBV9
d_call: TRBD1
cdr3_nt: TGTGCCAGCAGCGCGGGACAGGGTAGCGGCTCACCCCTCCACTTT
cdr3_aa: CASSAGQGSGSPLHF

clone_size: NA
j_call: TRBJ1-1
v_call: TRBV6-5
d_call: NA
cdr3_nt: TGTGCCAGCAGGGGGGGGTTTTACCGTGAAGCTTTCTTT
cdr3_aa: CASRGGFYREAFF

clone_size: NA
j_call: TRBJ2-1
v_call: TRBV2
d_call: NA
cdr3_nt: TGTGCCAGCAGTGCTTACACCTACAATGAGCAGTTCTTC
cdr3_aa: CASSAYTYNEQFF

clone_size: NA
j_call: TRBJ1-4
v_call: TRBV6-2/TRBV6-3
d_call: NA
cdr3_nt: TGTGCCAGCAGTTACTTGAGCGTTGAAAAACTGTTTTTT
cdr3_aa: CASSYLSVEKLFF

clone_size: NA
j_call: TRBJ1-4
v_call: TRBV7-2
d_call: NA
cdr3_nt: TGTGCCAGCAGCTACCCCGGTGAAAAACTGTTTTTT
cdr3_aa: CASSYPGEKLFF

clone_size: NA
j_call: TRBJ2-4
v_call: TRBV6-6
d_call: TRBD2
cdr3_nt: TGTGCCAGCAGCGAAGGACTAGCGGGGGGAAACATTCAGTACTTC
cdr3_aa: CASSEGLAGGNIQYF

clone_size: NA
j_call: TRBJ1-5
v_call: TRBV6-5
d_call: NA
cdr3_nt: TGTGCCAGCAGCCTCTCGGGAAGTCTCGGACAGCCCCAGCATTTT
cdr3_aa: CASSLSGSLGQPQHF

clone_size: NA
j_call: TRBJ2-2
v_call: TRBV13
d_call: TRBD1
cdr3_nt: TGTGCCAGCAGCGCTCGGACAGGGGGTTGGGAGCTGTTTTTT
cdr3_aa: CASSARTGGWELFF

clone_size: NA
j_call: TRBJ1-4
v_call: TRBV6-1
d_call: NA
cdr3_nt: TGTGCCAGCAGTGAAGGCAGGGATGTTGAAAAACTGTTTTTT
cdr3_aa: CASSEGRDVEKLFF

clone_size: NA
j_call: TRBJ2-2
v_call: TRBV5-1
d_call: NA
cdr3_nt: TGCGCCAGCAGCCCGACAGCCGCGAACACCGGGGAGCTGTTTTTT
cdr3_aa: CASSPTAANTGELFF

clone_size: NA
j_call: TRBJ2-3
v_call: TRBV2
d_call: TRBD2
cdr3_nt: TGTGCCAGCACGAGGACTAGAAACACAGATACGCAGTATTTT
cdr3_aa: CASTRTRNTDTQYF

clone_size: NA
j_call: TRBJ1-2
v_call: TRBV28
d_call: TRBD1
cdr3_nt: TGTGCCAGCAGTTCGACAGGGGGGCTTGGCTACACCTTC
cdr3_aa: CASSSTGGLGYTF

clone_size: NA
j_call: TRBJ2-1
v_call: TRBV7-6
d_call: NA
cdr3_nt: TGTGCCAGCAGCGATTCGACAGTAGACAATGAGCAGTTCTTC
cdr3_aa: CASSDSTVDNEQFF

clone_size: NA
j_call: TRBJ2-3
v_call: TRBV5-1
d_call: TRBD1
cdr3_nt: TGCGCCAGCTTCGAGACAGGGAGCACAGATACGCAGTATTTT
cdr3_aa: CASFETGSTDTQYF

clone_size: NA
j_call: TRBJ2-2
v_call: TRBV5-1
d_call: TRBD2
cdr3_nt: TGCGCCAGCACTGGGACTAGCGGGGGGACCGGGGAGCTGTTTTTT
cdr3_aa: CASTGTSGGTGELFF

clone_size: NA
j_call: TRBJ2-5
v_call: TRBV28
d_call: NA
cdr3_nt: TGTGCCAGCAGCTTAAACACGGGGACCCAGTACTTC
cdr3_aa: CASSLNTGTQYF

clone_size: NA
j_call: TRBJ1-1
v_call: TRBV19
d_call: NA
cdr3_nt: TGTGCCAGTAGTGGGAGACCGGTGGGCACTGAAGCTTTCTTT
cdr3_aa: CASSGRPVGTEAFF

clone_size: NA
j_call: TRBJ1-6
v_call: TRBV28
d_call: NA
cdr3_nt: TGTGCCAGCAGGGGTTCTCTCGGCGGTAGTTCACCCCTCCACTTT
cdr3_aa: CASRGSLGGSSPLHF

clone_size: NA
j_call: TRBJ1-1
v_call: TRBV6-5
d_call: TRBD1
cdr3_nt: TGTGCCAGCCGCCTAAACAGGGGGCTGAGGACTGAAGCTTTCTTT
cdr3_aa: CASRLNRGLRTEAFF

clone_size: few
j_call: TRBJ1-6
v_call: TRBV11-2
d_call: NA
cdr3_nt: TGTGCCAGCAGCCCCCGAGGGGGTTACAATTCACCCCTCCACTTT
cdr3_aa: CASSPRGGYNSPLHF

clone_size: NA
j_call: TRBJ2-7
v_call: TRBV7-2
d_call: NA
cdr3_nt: TGTGCCAGCAGCTTGCGCCTCCCTTACGAGCAGTACTTC
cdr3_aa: CASSLRLPYEQYF

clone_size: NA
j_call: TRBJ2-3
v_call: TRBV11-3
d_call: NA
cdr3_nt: TGTGCCAGCAGCTTAGGCGGGACCCGCGGAGATACGCAGTATTTT
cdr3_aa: CASSLGGTRGDTQYF

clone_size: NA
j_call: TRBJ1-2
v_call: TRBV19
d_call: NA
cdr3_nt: TGTGCCAGTAGTGCAACAGGGACTAACTATGGCTACACCTTC
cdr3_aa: CASSATGTNYGYTF

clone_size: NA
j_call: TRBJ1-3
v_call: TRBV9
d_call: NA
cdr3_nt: TGTGCCAGCAGCGTAGTCCCCGGGTCCTCTGGAAACACCATATATTTT
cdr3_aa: CASSVVPGSSGNTIYF

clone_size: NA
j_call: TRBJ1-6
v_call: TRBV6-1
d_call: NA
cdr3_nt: TGTGCCAGCAGTGAACGGGGGAATTCACCCCTCCACTTT
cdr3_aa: CASSERGNSPLHF

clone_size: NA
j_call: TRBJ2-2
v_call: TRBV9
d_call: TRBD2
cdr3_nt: TGTGCCAGCAGCGCTCTAGCGGGGAACACCGGGGAGCTGTTTTTT
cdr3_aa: CASSALAGNTGELFF

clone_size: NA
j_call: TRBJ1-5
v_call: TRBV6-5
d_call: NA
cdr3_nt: TGTGCCAGCAGTAGGACACAGAGGCCAAATCAGCCCCAGCATTTT
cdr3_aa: CASSRTQRPNQPQHF

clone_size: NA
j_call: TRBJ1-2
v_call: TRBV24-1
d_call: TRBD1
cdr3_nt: TGTGCCACCAGTGGTGATCTAGGACAGGGCGGCTATGGCTACACCTTC
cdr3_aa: CATSGDLGQGGYGYTF

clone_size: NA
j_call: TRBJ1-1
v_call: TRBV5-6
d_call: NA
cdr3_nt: TGTGCCAGCAGCTTGGAAGCGGGGGGAGTGAACACTGAAGCTTTCTTT
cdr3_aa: CASSLEAGGVNTEAFF

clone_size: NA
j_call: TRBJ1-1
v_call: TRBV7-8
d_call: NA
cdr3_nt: TGTGCCAGCAGCTTAGGGGACGCGGGGCACACTGAAGCTTTCTTT
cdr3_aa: CASSLGDAGHTEAFF

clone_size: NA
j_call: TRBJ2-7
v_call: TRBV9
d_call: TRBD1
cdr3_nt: TGTGCCAGCAGCGCCTCGGGACAGGGGGCGGGTGAGCAGTACTTC
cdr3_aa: CASSASGQGAGEQYF

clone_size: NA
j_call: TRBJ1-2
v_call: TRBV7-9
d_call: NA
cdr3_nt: TGTGCCAGCAACCAACCAAACGGGGGGCTAGGCTACACCTTC
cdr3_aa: CASNQPNGGLGYTF

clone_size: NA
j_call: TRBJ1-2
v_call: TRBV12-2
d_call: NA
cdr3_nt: TGTGCAAGTCGCTTAGCCTTAATACAGGGGACCTATGGCTACACCTTC
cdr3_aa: CASRLALIQGTYGYTF

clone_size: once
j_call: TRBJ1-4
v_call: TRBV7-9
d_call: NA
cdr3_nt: TGTGCCAGCAGATCCGGGAACTTACCTGAAAAACTGTTTTTT
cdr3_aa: CASRSGNLPEKLFF

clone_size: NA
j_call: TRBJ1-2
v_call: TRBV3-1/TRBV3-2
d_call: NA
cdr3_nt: TGTGCCAGCAGCCAAGTTACAGGGCGAATCTCCTATGGCTACACCTTC
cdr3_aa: CASSQVTGRISYGYTF

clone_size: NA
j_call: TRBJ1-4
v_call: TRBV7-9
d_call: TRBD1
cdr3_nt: TGTGCCAGCAGCCTAGGGACAGATAATAATGAAAAACTGTTTTTT
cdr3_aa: CASSLGTDNNEKLFF